These T cell receptor beta chains were read from a single sample in a study of cytomegalovirus exposure and HLA in healthy donors. The table came from immunoSEQ multiplex PCR; TCRdb's copy has only in-frame clones and leaves some out. In the table there are roughly 84,000 clones, 63% of which are singletons. Input material: PBMCs. All receptors come from a woman in her forties in good health and CMV-seropositive. CDR3s include the opening cysteine and the closing phenylalanine or tryptophan. Fields, in order: clone size, V gene, D gene, J gene, CDR3 DNA, CDR3 protein. The D gene is left open where the match is weak. For some rows the clone size is stated as once, few or many, or as a class when expanded; others skip it.

NA	TRBV6-5	TRBD1	TRBJ2-7	TGTGCCAGCAGTAACAGGGGACAGGGGGAATACGAGCAGTACTTC	CASSNRGQGEYEQYF
NA	TRBV27	TRBD1	TRBJ2-7	TGTGCCAGCAGTTTCCAAGGACAGGGTTCCTACGAGCAGTACTTC	CASSFQGQGSYEQYF
few	TRBV2	NA	TRBJ1-4	TGTGCCAGCAGTGAAGCGCGGACAGTTTCTAATGAAAAACTGTTTTTT	CASSEARTVSNEKLFF
NA	TRBV7-2	NA	TRBJ1-1	TGTGCCAGCAACCCTGCCGGAGCGAACACTGAAGCTTTCTTT	CASNPAGANTEAFF
NA	TRBV28	NA	TRBJ2-1	TGTGCCAGCAGTAGGGCCGGCGGGAAGGAGCAGTTCTTC	CASSRAGGKEQFF
few	TRBV29-1	NA	TRBJ1-1	TGCAGCGTTGGGGGACAAGGCGGCACTGAAGCTTTCTTT	CSVGGQGGTEAFF
NA	TRBV10-3	TRBD2	TRBJ2-5	TGTGCCATCAGTGGACTAGCGGGAGGGGGCCCAGAGACCCAGTACTTC	CAISGLAGGGPETQYF
NA	TRBV7-2	NA	TRBJ1-5	TGTGCCAGCAGCATGGGTGACGGGAATCAGCCCCAGCATTTT	CASSMGDGNQPQHF
once	TRBV4-2	NA	TRBJ1-2	TGTGCCAGCAGCCAAGATATCGATCGGGGGGATGGCTACACCTTC	CASSQDIDRGDGYTF
NA	TRBV28	TRBD1	TRBJ2-6	TGTGCCAGCAGTTCCTCCGGGACAGACATTAGCTCTGGGGCCAACGTCCTGACTTTC	CASSSSGTDISSGANVLTF
NA	TRBV6-1	TRBD1	TRBJ1-1	TGTGCCAGCAAAACAGGGGAGGACACTGAAGCTTTCTTT	CASKTGEDTEAFF
NA	TRBV28	TRBD1	TRBJ2-1	TGTGCCAGCAGTACAGGGGATGAGCAGTTCTTC	CASSTGDEQFF
NA	TRBV19	TRBD1	TRBJ2-6	TGTGCCAGTAGTACGCACAGGGGGCTAGCTGGGGCCAACGTCCTGACTTTC	CASSTHRGLAGANVLTF
NA	TRBV13	NA	TRBJ2-7	TGTGCCAGCAGCCAGACCTCGCGGACGGGAGAATACGAGCAGTACTTC	CASSQTSRTGEYEQYF
NA	TRBV7-2	TRBD2	TRBJ2-1	TGTGCCAGCAGCCCTAGCGGGAGGGCCGATGGGGGTGAGCAGTTCTTC	CASSPSGRADGGEQFF
NA	TRBV30	NA	TRBJ1-2	TGTGCCTGGAATTTAGCAGGGTCCTATGGCTACACCTTC	CAWNLAGSYGYTF
NA	TRBV7-6	TRBD2	TRBJ2-3	TGTGCCAGCAGCCCAGGCAGCCCATTGACTAGCGGGAGTGTCAGCAGCACAGATACGCAGTATTTT	CASSPGSPLTSGSVSSTDTQYF
NA	TRBV7-3	TRBD2	TRBJ2-2	TGTGCCAGCAGCGCGAGCGGGGTTACCGGGGAGCTGTTTTTT	CASSASGVTGELFF
NA	TRBV5-6	TRBD1	TRBJ1-1	TGTGCCAGCAGCAAAGCAGGGGGCCAAGCTTTCTTT	CASSKAGGQAFF
NA	TRBV25-1	TRBD1	TRBJ1-4	TGTGCCAGCAGTGAATGGGACAGGCTTAATGAAAAACTGTTTTTT	CASSEWDRLNEKLFF
NA	TRBV5-6	TRBD1	TRBJ2-7	TGTGCCAGCAGCTCCCTCGGACAGGGCCACGAGCAGTACTTC	CASSSLGQGHEQYF